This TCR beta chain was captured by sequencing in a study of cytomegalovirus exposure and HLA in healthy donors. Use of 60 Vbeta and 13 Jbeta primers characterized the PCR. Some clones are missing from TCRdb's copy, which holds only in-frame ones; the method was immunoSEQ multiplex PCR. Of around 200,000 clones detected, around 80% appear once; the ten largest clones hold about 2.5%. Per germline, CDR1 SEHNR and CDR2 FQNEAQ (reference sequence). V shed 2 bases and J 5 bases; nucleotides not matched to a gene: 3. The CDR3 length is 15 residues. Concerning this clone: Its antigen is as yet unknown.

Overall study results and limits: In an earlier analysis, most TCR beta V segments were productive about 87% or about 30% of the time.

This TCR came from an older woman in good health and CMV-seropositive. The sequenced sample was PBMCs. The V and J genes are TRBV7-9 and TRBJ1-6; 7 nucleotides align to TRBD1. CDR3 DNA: TGTGCCAGCAGCTTATGGGACAGAGATAATTCACCCCTCCACTTT. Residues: CASSLWDRDNSPLHF.